The clone carrying this TCR beta chain showed up many times. Losses at the gene ends were 5 bases for V and 1 base for J; bases not matched to a gene: 7. Germline values: CDR1 SGHTA, CDR2 FQGTGA. CDR3 length: 16 amino acids. The record originates from a study of shared clonotypes between healthy human individuals. Sequencing used immunoSEQ multiplex PCR; TCRdb keeps in-frame clones, though not all of them. This table holds about 480,000 clones, about 79% found once. The V and J genes are TRBV7-3 and TRBJ2-5; 10 positions match TRBD2. The TCR comes from a woman in her forties in good health. Some clones in this sample may be carry-over from other donors' samples. Sequencing was done on a sample of PBMCs. CDR3 sequence reads: CASSRTAGGPQETQYF. DNA for the CDR3: TGTGCCAGCAGCCGAACAGCGGGAGGGCCCCAAGAGACCCAGTACTTC.